Here is one TCR beta chain with its context. Antigen: not known. The sample contains more than one DNA sequence encoding this CDR3. TCR sequencing used cDNA made by reverse transcription of extracted RNA. Measured with immunoSEQ multiplex PCR; TCRdb has only the in-frame clones, and not every one. The sample lists fewer than 250,000 clones; 40% to 55% were seen once. The sample comes from a study of CD8+ T cells in alopecia areata. Study-level information: Each of the treated patients was given oral tofacitinib, 5 to 10 mg twice daily, for moderate-to-severe alopecia areata.

The CDR3 length is 13 residues. V was shortened by 0 bases and J by 6 bases, with 7 bases between the two germline ends. CDR1 is LNHNV and CDR2 is YYDKDF in the germline V gene (reference sequence). Study-wide points: Throughout tofacitinib, many expanded lesional clones continued to persist in scalp and blood. Association of baseline CD8+ expansion with response is uncertain owing to one nonresponder.

Documented treatment: oral pan-JAK inhibitor, 5-10 mg twice daily. The TCR was taken from a human donor with alopecia areata. Sequences were derived from CD4+ T cells sorted from blood, sampled at roughly week 36, from a patient treated with tofacitinib. The J gene is TRBJ2-3, the V gene TRBV15; D may be TRBD2 (5 bases). The CDR3 nucleotides are TGTGCCACCAGCAGAGATCCGGGGGATACGCAGTATTTT. It encodes CATSRDPGDTQYF.